This TCR beta chain was identified during a study of T cells in Graves' hyperthyroidism and ophthalmopathy. Germline CDR1 and CDR2: MNHEY and SVGEGT. The CDR3 has 14 residues. Trimming stripped 5 bases from V and 0 bases from J, with 10 bases between. Using RNA transcripts as the source, TCR beta CDR3 regions were amplified. The primer set for the first-round RT-PCR of the TCR CDR3 was HTBI. TCRdb independently ran MiXCR on the multiplex PCR reads; one entry per CDR3 protein. The sample holds some 270,000 distinct CDR3 sequences; approximately 24% are singletons and the top ten take around 32%. This clonotype was observed many times.

This chain joins TRBV6-2 or TRBV6-3 and TRBJ1-2; D gene ambiguous. The specimen was blood. The TCR comes from a woman in her 40s with Graves' ophthalmopathy. The CDR3 DNA follows: TGTGCCAGCAGTAATCTCCCACCTAACTATGGCTACACCTTC. It translates to CASSNLPPNYGYTF.